The present entry profiles one T cell receptor (beta chain) with its context. Libraries were prepared by immunoSEQ multiplex PCR; TCRdb keeps only in-frame clonotypes and omits some of them. The data contain under 250,000 clones, almost 85% of them singletons. The V segment lost 4 bases and the J segment 8 bases; nucleotides outside the gene matches: 11. This CDR3 is built from 14 residues. Germline-derived CDR1 and CDR2 are SGHRS and YFSETQ. These data come from a study of blood T cell repertoires in COVID-19. This receptor was identified in a woman in her seventies with COVID-19, enrolled during active disease. The sequencing sample was made of peripheral blood. The chain couples TRBV5-1 to TRBJ1-1, with 7 bases identical to TRBD1. This chain's CDR3 is CASSLDFLDREAFF. CDR3 nucleotide sequence: TGCGCCAGCAGCCTCGACTTTCTGGACAGGGAAGCTTTCTTT.